Presented here are 14 T cell receptor beta chains from one specimen sequenced in a study of blood T cell repertoires in COVID-19. TCRdb's table, derived via immunoSEQ multiplex PCR, lists solely in-frame clones and lacks some. The sample records about 180,000 clones, 65% to 90% being singletons. Sample: peripheral blood. The receptors derive from a man aged 50 or older with active or convalescent COVID-19.

The rearrangement uses TRBV7-2 and TRBJ2-3; 9 nucleotides align to TRBD2. The germline gives CDR1 SGHTA, CDR2 FQGNSA. CDR3 length: 15 residues. With V trimmed by 3 bases and J by 2 bases, 3 bases remained unmatched. The CDR3 DNA follows: TGTGCCAGCAGCTTCCTAGCGGGGCCCACAGATACGCAGTATTTT. It yields the protein CASSFLAGPTDTQYF. The full variable domain, in which reference TRBV7-2 and TRBJ2-3 provide the parts outside the CDR3, is GAGVSQSPSNKVTEKGKDVELRCDPISGHTALYWYRQSLGQGLEFLIYFQGNSAPDKSGLPSDRFSAERTGGSVSTLTIQRTQQEDSAVYLCASSFLAGPTDTQYFGPGTRLTVL.

V and J are TRBV3-1 (or the pseudogene TRBV3-2) and TRBJ2-7; TRBD1 matches at 9 bases. The CDR3 is 14 amino acids. J was trimmed by 6 bases and V by 4 bases; bases with no gene match: 7. Germline V lookup: CDR1 LGHDT, CDR2 YNNKEL (reference sequence). In DNA, the CDR3 is TGTGCCAGCAGCCCGGGAACAGGGGGCGTCGAGCAGTACTTC. As protein: CASSPGTGGVEQYF.

The chain couples TRBV11-2 to TRBJ1-2; 7 bases agree with TRBD1. Losses at the gene ends were 4 bases for V and 3 bases for J; bases not matched to a gene: 5. Germline CDR1 SGHAT, CDR2 FQNNGV. CDR3 length: 14 residues. CDR3 amino acids: CASSSTGFDYGYTF. As DNA, the CDR3 is TGTGCCAGCAGCTCGACAGGGTTCGACTATGGCTACACCTTC.

The V and J genes are TRBV15 and TRBJ2-7; perhaps TRBD1 as D (5 bases). The length of the CDR3 is 14 residues. The germline CDR1 and CDR2 sequences are LNHNV and YYDKDF (reference sequence). The V and J ends lost 1 base and 2 bases respectively, with 9 bases between them. The CDR3 protein is CATSRGGYPYEQYF. In DNA form, the CDR3 reads TGTGCCACCAGCAGAGGGGGCTACCCCTACGAGCAGTACTTC.

The chain is built from TRBV29-1 and TRBJ1-1; D not certain. The CDR3 is 14 amino acids. V was trimmed by 3 bases and J by 1 base, leaving 12 bases between them. The germline V gene encodes CDR1 SQVTM and CDR2 ANQGSEA. CDR3 nucleotides: TGCAGCGTTGAGTTCCCGACAACGAACACTGAAGCTTTCTTT. Its translation is CSVEFPTTNTEAFF.

This chain connects TRBV11-2 to TRBJ2-5; 9 positions match TRBD1. CDR1 and CDR2 (germline): SGHAT, FQNNGV. V lost 3 bases and J lost 5; bases outside the gene matches: 1. CDR3 length: 13 amino acids. The CDR3 nucleotides read TGTGCCAGCAGCTTCGGACAGGGGGAGACCCAGTACTTC. Protein: CASSFGQGETQYF.

This rearrangement joins TRBV5-4 to TRBJ2-2; no clear D gene. V lost 0 bases and J lost 8, with 11 bases in between. CDR3 length: 14 residues. Germline-derived CDR1 and CDR2 are SGHNT and YYREEE (reference sequence). The CDR3 loop is CASSLVPSPGELFF. DNA for the CDR3: TGTGCCAGCAGCTTGGTCCCTAGTCCTGGGGAGCTGTTTTTT.

This clone appeared a few times. The J gene is TRBJ1-2, the V gene TRBV6-5; D call uncertain. The CDR3 sequence is 15 residues long. Looked up from germline, CDR1 is MNHEY and CDR2 is SVGAGI. Deletions cut 6 bases from V and 0 bases from J, with 14 bases between. The CDR3 sequence is CASSARTGANYGYTF. The CDR3 DNA sequence: TGTGCCAGCAGCGCAAGGACGGGAGCTAACTATGGCTACACCTTC.

This sequence joins TRBV7-9 and TRBJ1-5; TRBD1 matches 8 bases. The germline V gene has CDR1 SEHNR and CDR2 FQNEAQ (reference sequence). V trimming: 5 bases; J trimming: 7 bases; junction bases outside the gene matches: 7. This CDR3 is built from 14 residues. The CDR3 DNA follows: TGTGCCAGCAGCGACGGACAGGGTGAACAGCCCCAGCATTTT. Translating gives CASSDGQGEQPQHF. Drawing the rest from reference TRBV7-9 and TRBJ1-5, the complete variable domain is DTGVSQNPRHKITKRGQNVTFRCDPISEHNRLYWYRQTLGQGPEFLTYFQNEAQLEKSRLLSDRFSAERPKGSFSTLEIQRTEQGDSAMYLCASSDGQGEQPQHFGDGTRLSIL.

The V and J genes are TRBV9 and TRBJ1-1; maybe TRBD1 (5 bases). Germline V gene data show CDR1 as SGDLS and CDR2 as YYNGEE. The CDR3 runs 15 residues. V was clipped by 0 bases and J by 4 bases, with 13 bases between them. CDR3 residues: CASSVVGGFGTEAFF. The CDR3, as DNA: TGTGCCAGCAGCGTAGTCGGGGGGTTTGGCACTGAAGCTTTCTTT.

This chain uses TRBV28 with TRBJ1-6, with a weak D call TRBD1 (6 bases). The CDR3 consists of 14 residues. V was pared by 9 bases and J by 1 base, with 10 bases between. The V gene's germline CDR1 is MDHEN and CDR2 SYDVKM. CDR3 loop: CASTGSSYNSPLHF. DNA for the CDR3: TGTGCCAGTACAGGGTCGTCCTATAATTCACCCCTCCACTTT.

V gene TRBV10-3 combines with J gene TRBJ1-1; 7 nucleotides align to TRBD1. The germline V gene has CDR1 ENHRY and CDR2 SYGVKD. V shed 5 bases, J shed 5 bases, and the junction held 8 bases outside the gene matches. This CDR3 has 14 residues. CDR3 residues: CAISRQGEGTEAFF. Here the CDR3 DNA reads TGTGCCATCAGTCGACAGGGAGAAGGGACTGAAGCTTTCTTT.

This chain uses TRBV4-1 with TRBJ1-6; D gene unclear. The CDR3 sequence is 17 residues long. Trimming took 0 bases from V and 0 from J, leaving 9 bases between them. Per the germline V gene, CDR1 is MGHRA and CDR2 is YSYEKL. The DNA for the CDR3 is TGCGCCAGCAGCCAAGAGGCACATGGCTCCTATAATTCACCCCTCCACTTT. Protein sequence: CASSQEAHGSYNSPLHF.

The rearrangement joins TRBV28 to TRBJ2-7, with 9 bases that match TRBD2. The CDR3 covers 17 residues. V shed 5 bases, J shed 2 bases, and the junction held 13 bases outside the gene matches. Germline lookup yields CDR1 MDHEN and CDR2 SYDVKM. The CDR3 DNA reads TGTGCCAGCAGTCCCCCCGGCGGGAGGGCCCTGGCCTACGAGCAGTACTTC. Translation: CASSPPGGRALAYEQYF.